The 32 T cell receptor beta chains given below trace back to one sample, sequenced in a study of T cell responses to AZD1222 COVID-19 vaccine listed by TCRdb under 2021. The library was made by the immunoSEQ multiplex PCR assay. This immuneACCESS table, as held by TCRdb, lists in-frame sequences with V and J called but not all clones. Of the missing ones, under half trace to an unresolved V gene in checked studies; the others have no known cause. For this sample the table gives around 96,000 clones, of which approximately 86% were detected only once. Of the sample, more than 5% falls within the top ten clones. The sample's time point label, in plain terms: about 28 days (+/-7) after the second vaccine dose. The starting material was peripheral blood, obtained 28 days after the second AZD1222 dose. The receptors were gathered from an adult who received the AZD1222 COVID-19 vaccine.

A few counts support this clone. In DNA form, the CDR3 reads TGCGCCAGCAGCTGGGGACCAGGAGATTCACCCCTCCACTTT. Protein sequence: CASSWGPGDSPLHF. The J gene is TRBJ1-6, the V gene TRBV5-1, with a weak D call TRBD1 (5 bases). The V end was cut by 3 bases, the J end by 8 bases, with 12 bases between. This CDR3 is 14 amino acids long. The V gene's germline CDR1 is SGHRS and CDR2 YFSETQ.

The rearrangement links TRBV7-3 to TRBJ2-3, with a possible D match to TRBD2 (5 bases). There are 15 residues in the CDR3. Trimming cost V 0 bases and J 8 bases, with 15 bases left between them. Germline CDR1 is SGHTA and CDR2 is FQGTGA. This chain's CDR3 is CASSLTGSPEGTQYF. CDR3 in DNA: TGTGCCAGCAGCTTAACCGGGTCCCCCGAGGGTACGCAGTATTTT. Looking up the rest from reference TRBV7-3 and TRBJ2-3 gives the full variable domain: GAGVSQTPSNKVTEKGKYVELRCDPISGHTALYWYRQSLGQGPEFLIYFQGTGAADDSGLPNDRFFAVRPEGSVSTLKIQRTERGDSAVYLCASSLTGSPEGTQYFGPGTRLTVL.

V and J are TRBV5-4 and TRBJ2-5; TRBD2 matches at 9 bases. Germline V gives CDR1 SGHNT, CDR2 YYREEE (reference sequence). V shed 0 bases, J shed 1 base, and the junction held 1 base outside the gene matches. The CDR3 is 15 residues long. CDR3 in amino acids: CASSLASGVQETQYF. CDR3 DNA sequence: TGTGCCAGCAGCTTGGCTAGCGGGGTCCAAGAGACCCAGTACTTC.

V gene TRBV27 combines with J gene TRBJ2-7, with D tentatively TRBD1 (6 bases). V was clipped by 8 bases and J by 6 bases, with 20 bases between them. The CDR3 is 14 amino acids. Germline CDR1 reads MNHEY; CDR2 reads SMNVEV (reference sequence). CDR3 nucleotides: TGTGCCAGCCGCGCTCCAGGGGCAATGTCCGAGCAGTACTTC. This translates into CASRAPGAMSEQYF.

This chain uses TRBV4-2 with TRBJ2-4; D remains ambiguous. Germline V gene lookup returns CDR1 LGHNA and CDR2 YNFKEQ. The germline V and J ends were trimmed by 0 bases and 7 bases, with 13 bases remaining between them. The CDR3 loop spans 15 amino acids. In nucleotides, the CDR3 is TGTGCCAGCAGCCAAGATTCGACGATGGGGAACATTCAGTACTTC. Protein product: CASSQDSTMGNIQYF.

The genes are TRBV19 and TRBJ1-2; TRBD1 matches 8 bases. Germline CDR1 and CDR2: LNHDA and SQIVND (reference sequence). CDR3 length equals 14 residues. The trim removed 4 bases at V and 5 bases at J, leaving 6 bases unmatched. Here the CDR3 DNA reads TGTGCCAGTAGTACATTGGGACAGGTGTATGGCTACACCTTC. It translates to CASSTLGQVYGYTF.

The CDR3 nucleotides are TGTGCCTGGAGGGTCCAACTATGGAATGAGCAGTTCTTC. It is translated as CAWRVQLWNEQFF. The rearrangement links TRBV30 to TRBJ2-1; D call uncertain. The V and J ends lost 3 bases and 7 bases respectively, with 13 bases between them. The germline CDR1 and CDR2 sequences are GTSNPN and SVGIG (reference sequence). The CDR3 totals 13 residues.

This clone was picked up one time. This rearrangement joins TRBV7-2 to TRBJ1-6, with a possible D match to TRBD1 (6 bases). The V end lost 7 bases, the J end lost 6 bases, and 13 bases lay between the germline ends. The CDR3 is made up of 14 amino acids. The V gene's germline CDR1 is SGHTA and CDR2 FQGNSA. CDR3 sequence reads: CASNRDIANSPLHF. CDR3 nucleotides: TGTGCCAGCAATCGGGACATAGCTAATTCACCCCTCCACTTT.

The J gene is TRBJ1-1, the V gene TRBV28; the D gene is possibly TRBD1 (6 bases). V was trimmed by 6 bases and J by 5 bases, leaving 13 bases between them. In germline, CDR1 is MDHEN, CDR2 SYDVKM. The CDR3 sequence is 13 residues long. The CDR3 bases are TGTGCCAGCAGGCGACAGGAGATTACTGAAGCTTTCTTT. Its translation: CASRRQEITEAFF.

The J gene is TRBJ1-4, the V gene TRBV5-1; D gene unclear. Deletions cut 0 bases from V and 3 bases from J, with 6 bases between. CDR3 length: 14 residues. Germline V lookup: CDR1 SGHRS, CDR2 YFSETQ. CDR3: CASSLGRANEKLFF. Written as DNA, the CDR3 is TGCGCCAGCAGCTTGGGGAGGGCTAATGAAAAACTGTTTTTT.

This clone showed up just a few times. The CDR3 DNA is TGTGCCAGCAGCCAAGACCGGATGGGGGGCACCGCTAATTCACCCCTCCACTTT. Its translation: CASSQDRMGGTANSPLHF. The chain carries TRBV4-2 and TRBJ1-6, with D perhaps TRBD1 (6 bases). The CDR3 spans 18 residues. CDR1 is LGHNA, CDR2 YNFKEQ, per germline. Deletions cut 0 bases from V and 6 bases from J, with 18 bases between.

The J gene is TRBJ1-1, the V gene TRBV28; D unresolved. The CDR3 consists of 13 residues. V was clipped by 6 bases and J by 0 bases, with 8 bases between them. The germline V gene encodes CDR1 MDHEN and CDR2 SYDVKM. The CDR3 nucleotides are TGTGCCAGCAGGAGTAGGATGAACACTGAAGCTTTCTTT. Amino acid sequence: CASRSRMNTEAFF.

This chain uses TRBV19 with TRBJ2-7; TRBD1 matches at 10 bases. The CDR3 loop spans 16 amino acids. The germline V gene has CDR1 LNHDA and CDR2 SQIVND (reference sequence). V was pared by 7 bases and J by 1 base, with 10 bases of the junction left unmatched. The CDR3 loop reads CASKQLGQGDSYEQYF. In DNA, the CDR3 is TGTGCCAGTAAGCAGCTCGGACAGGGGGATTCCTACGAGCAGTACTTC.

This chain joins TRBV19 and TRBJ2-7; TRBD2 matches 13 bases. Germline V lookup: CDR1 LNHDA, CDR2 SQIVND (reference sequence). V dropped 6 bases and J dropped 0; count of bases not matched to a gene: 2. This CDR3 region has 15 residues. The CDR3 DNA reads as TGTGCCAGTAGCCGACTAGCGGGAGGCTCCTACGAGCAGTACTTC. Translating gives CASSRLAGGSYEQYF.

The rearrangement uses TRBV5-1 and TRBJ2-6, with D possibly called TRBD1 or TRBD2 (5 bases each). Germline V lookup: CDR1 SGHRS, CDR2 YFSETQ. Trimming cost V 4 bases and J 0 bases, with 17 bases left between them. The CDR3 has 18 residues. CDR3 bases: TGCGCCAGCAGCCCCGGGGCTAGCTTCGCCTCTGGGGCCAACGTCCTGACTTTC. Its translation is CASSPGASFASGANVLTF.

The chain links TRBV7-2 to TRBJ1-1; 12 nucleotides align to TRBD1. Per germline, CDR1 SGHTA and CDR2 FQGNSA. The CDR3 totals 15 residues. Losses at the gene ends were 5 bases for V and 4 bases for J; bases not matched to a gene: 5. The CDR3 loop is CASSPGTGGFTEAFF. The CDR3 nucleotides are TGTGCCAGCAGCCCAGGGACAGGGGGCTTCACTGAAGCTTTCTTT.

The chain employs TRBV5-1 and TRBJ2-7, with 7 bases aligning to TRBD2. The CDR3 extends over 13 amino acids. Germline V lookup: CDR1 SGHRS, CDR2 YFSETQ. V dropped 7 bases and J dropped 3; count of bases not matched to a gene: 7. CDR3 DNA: TGCGCCAGCGGTTCGGGGGAGGGCTACGAGCAGTACTTC. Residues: CASGSGEGYEQYF.

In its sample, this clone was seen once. CDR3 protein: CASSLNAGVATNEQFF. CDR3 in DNA: TGTGCCAGCAGCTTAAATGCGGGCGTAGCAACTAATGAGCAGTTCTTC. The gene calls are TRBV7-3 and TRBJ2-1, with D maybe TRBD2 (5 bases). V lost 1 base, J lost 7 bases, and 17 bases lay in between. Germline CDR1 and CDR2: SGHTA and FQGTGA. This CDR3 comprises 16 residues.

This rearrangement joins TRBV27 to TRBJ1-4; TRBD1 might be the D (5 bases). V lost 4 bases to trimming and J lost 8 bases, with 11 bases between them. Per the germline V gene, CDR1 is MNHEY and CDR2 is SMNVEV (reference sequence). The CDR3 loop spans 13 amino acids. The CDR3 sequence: CASSYSGGEKLFF. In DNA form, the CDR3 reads TGTGCCAGCAGTTACTCCGGGGGGGAAAAACTGTTTTTT.

The CDR3 DNA reads TGTGCCAGCAGCGTAGTTGGACTGAACACTGAAGCTTTCTTT. Residues: CASSVVGLNTEAFF. This chain links TRBV9 with TRBJ1-1; D gene uncertain. V gave up 0 bases and J gave up 0 bases, with 6 bases separating them. CDR1 SGDLS and CDR2 YYNGEE come from the germline V gene. The CDR3 loop spans 14 amino acids.

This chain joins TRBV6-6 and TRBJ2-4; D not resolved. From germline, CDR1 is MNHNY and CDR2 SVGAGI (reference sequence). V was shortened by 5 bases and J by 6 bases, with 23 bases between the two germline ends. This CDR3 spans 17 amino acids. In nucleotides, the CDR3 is TGTGCCAGCAGTCTTGCGTCGGTATCCCATATAGCAAACATTCAGTACTTC. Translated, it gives CASSLASVSHIANIQYF.

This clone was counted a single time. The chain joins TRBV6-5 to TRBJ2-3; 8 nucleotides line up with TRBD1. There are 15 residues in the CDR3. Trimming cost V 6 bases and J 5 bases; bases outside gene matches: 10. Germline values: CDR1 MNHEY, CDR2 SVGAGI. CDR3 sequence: CASRPRQGLVDTQYF. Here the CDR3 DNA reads TGTGCCAGCAGGCCCCGACAGGGGTTAGTAGATACGCAGTATTTT.

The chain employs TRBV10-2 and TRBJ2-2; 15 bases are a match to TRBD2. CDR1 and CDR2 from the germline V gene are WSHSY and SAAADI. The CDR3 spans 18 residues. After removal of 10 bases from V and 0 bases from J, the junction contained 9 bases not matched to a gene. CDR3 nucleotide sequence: TGCGCCACCCCAGGGGGACTAGCGGGGGGATCGAACACCGGGGAGCTGTTTTTT. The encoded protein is CATPGGLAGGSNTGELFF.

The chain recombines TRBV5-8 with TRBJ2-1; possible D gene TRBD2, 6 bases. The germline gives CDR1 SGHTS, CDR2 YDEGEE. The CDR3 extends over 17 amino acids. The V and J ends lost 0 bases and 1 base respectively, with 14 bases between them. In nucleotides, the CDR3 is TGTGCCAGCAGCTTGGACGGGGCCGCGGGGTCCTACAATGAGCAGTTCTTC. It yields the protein CASSLDGAAGSYNEQFF. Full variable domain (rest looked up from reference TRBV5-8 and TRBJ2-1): EAGVTQSPTHLIKTRGQQATLRCSPISGHTSVYWYQQALGLGLQFLLWYDEGEERNRGNFPPRFSGRQFPNYSSELNVNALELEDSALYLCASSLDGAAGSYNEQFFGPGTRLTVL.

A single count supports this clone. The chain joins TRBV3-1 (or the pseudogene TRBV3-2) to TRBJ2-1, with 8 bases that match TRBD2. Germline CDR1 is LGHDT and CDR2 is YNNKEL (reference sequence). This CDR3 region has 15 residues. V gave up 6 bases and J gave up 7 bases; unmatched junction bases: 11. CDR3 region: CASRRSGRGGNEQFF. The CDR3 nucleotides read TGTGCCAGCAGACGCAGCGGGAGAGGTGGGAATGAGCAGTTCTTC.

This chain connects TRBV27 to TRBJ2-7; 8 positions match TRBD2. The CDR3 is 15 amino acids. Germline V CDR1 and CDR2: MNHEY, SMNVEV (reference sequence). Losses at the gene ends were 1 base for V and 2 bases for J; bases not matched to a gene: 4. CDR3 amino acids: CASSLWAGGTYEQYF. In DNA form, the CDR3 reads TGTGCCAGCAGTTTATGGGCGGGAGGTACCTACGAGCAGTACTTC.

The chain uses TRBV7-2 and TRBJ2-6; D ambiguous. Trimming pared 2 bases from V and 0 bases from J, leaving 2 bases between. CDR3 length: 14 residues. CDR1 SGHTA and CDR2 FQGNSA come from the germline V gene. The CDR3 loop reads CASSLFSGANVLTF. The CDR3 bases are TGTGCCAGCAGCTTATTCTCTGGGGCCAACGTCCTGACTTTC. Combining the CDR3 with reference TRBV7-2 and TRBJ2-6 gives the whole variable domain GAGVSQSPSNKVTEKGKDVELRCDPISGHTALYWYRQSLGQGLEFLIYFQGNSAPDKSGLPSDRFSAERTGGSVSTLTIQRTQQEDSAVYLCASSLFSGANVLTFGAGSRLTVL.

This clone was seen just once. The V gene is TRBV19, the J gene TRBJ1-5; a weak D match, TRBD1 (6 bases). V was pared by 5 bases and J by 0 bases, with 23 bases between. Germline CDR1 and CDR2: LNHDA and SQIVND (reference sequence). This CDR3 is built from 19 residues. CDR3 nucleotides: TGTGCCAGTAGTCCTTACCCGTATACAGGGTGGGATAGCAATCAGCCCCAGCATTTT. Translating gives CASSPYPYTGWDSNQPQHF.

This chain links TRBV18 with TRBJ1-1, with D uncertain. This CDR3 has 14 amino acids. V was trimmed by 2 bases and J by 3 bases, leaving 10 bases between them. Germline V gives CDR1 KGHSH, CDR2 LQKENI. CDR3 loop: CASSPYQMDTEAFF. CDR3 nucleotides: TGTGCCAGCTCACCATACCAGATGGACACTGAAGCTTTCTTT.

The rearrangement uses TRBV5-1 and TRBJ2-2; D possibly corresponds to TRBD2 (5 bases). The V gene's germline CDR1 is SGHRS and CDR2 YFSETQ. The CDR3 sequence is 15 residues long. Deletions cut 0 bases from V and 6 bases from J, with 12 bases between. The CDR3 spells CASSLAGSLSGELFF. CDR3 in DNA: TGCGCCAGCAGCTTGGCGGGGAGCTTGTCCGGGGAGCTGTTTTTT.

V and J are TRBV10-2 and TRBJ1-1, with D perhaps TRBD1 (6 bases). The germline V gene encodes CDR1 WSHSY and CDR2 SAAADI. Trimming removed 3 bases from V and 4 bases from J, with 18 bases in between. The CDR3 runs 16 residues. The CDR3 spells CASSDKSQRGGTEAFF. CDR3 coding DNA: TGCGCCAGCAGTGACAAAAGTCAGAGAGGGGGCACTGAAGCTTTCTTT.

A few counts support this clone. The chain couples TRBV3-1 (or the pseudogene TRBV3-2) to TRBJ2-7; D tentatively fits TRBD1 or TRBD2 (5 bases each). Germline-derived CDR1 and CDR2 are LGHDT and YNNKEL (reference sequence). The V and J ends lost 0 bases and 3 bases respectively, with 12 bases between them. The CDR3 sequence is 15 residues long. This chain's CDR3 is CASSQDWAGSYEQYF. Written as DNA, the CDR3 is TGTGCCAGCAGCCAAGATTGGGCAGGGAGCTACGAGCAGTACTTC.